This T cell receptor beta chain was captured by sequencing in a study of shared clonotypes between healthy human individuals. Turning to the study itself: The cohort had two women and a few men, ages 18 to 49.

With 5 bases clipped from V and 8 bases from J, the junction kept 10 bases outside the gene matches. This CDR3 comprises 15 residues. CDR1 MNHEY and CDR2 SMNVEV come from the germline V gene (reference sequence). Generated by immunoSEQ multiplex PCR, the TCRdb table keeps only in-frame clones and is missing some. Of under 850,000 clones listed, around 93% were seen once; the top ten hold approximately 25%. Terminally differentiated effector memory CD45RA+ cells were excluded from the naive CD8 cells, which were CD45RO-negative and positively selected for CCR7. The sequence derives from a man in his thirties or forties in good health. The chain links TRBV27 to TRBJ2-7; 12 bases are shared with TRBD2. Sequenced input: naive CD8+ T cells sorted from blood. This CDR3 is CASSTPTSGSRQQYF. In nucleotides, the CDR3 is TGTGCCAGCAGTACCCCGACTAGCGGGAGTAGGCAGCAGTACTTC.